Following are 20 T cell receptor beta chains from one sample sequenced in a study (dated by TCRdb to 2016 to 2017). Library generation was performed with RT-PCR. Sequencer: Illumina MiSeq. TCRdb passed the public sequencing reads through fastp at Q25 and MiXCR, retaining productive beta sequences. Records with the same CDR3 protein are collapsed into one entry carrying the most frequent genes and DNA. Across this sample there are hundreds of thousands of distinct CDR3 sequences, with 11% to 15% seen only once. The biggest ten clones account for 3.6% of the sample. Sequencing was done on a sample of memory CD4+ T cells from blood. These receptors all stem from a female donor in good health, serving as a healthy control.

The J gene is TRBJ2-7, the V gene TRBV30; possible D gene TRBD1, 5 bases. Germline V gene sequence: CDR1 GTSNPN, CDR2 SVGIG (reference sequence). The CDR3 length is 15 residues. V shed 3 bases and J shed 0 bases, with 15 bases lying between them. CDR3 region: CAWRWKQDNSYEQYF. CDR3 in DNA: TGTGCCTGGAGATGGAAACAGGACAACTCCTACGAGCAGTACTTC.

Only a few counts were recorded for this clonotype. The chain combines TRBV20-1 with TRBJ2-3; the match to TRBD2 covers 8 bases. The V gene's germline CDR1 is DFQATT and CDR2 SNEGSKA (reference sequence). The junction had 7 bases not matched to a gene; V was cut back by 2 bases and J by 9 bases. CDR3 length: 13 residues. The DNA of the CDR3 is TGCAGTGCTAGACTTAGCGGGGCCTTAACGCAGTATTTT. The encoded protein is CSARLSGALTQYF.

This clonotype was counted ten times or more. The chain is built from TRBV7-3 and TRBJ2-3; D ambiguous. The CDR3 extends over 12 amino acids. The germline gives CDR1 SGHTA, CDR2 FQGTGA. V lost 6 bases, J lost 3 bases, and 7 bases lay in between. The CDR3 DNA is TGTGCCAGCAGTTCCGCAACAGATACGCAGTATTTT. Protein sequence: CASSSATDTQYF.

This clonotype was found a few times. The chain links TRBV28 to TRBJ2-3; 11 positions agree with TRBD2. The germline V gene has CDR1 MDHEN and CDR2 SYDVKM. The J segment lost 4 bases and the V segment lost 5 bases, leaving 20 bases of the junction unmatched. The CDR3 totals 20 residues. CDR3 region: CASSVLGGLAEKGTPDTQYF. DNA for the CDR3: TGTGCCAGCAGTGTCCTAGGGGGACTAGCGGAGAAGGGTACCCCAGATACGCAGTATTTT.

The gene calls are TRBV27 and TRBJ1-2; the match to TRBD1 covers 8 bases. CDR3 length: 15 amino acids. The germline CDR1 and CDR2 sequences are MNHEY and SMNVEV (reference sequence). V lost 5 bases and J lost 7; bases outside the gene matches: 12. CDR3 sequence reads: CASSSPGTGSGGYTF. As DNA, the CDR3 is TGTGCCAGCAGTAGCCCCGGGACAGGCTCGGGTGGCTACACCTTC.

The rearrangement links TRBV2 to TRBJ1-2; D gene uncertain. V dropped 3 bases and J dropped 4 bases, with 9 bases sitting between them. The CDR3 is 13 amino acids. Looked up from germline, CDR1 is SNHLY and CDR2 is FYNNEI. The chain's CDR3 is CASSEGFTYGYTF. The CDR3 nucleotides read TGTGCCAGCAGTGAGGGGTTTACCTATGGCTACACCTTC.

In its sample, this clonotype was seen many times. The rearrangement joins TRBV7-2 to TRBJ1-2; tentatively, D is TRBD1 (6 bases). Trimming removed 3 bases at V and 5 bases at J, with 22 bases between. The CDR3 has 17 residues. Germline CDR1 and CDR2: SGHTA and FQGNSA. CDR3 DNA: TGTGCCAGCAGCTTTCGGACAGTATCTGATGGTACTTATGGCTACACCTTC. The encoded protein is CASSFRTVSDGTYGYTF. The variable domain in full, completed from reference TRBV7-2 and TRBJ1-2, reads GAGVSQSPSNKVTEKGKDVELRCDPISGHTALYWYRQSLGQGLEFLIYFQGNSAPDKSGLPSDRFSAERTGGSVSTLTIQRTQQEDSAVYLCASSFRTVSDGTYGYTFGSGTRLTVV.

This clonotype was counted a few times. The J gene is TRBJ2-1, the V gene TRBV20-1, with a tentative D call TRBD2 (6 bases). The CDR3 sequence is 15 residues long. Germline V lookup: CDR1 DFQATT, CDR2 SNEGSKA (reference sequence). With 4 bases removed from V and 5 bases from J, the gap between germline ends came to 18 bases. DNA for the CDR3: TGCAGTGCTAATCACGGAGGGCCCTGGAACAATGAGCAGTTCTTC. Amino acid sequence: CSANHGGPWNNEQFF.

The rearrangement links TRBV15 to TRBJ1-5; 9 nucleotides agree with TRBD1. Looked up from germline, CDR1 is LNHNV and CDR2 is YYDKDF (reference sequence). The CDR3 contains 16 residues. V shed 0 bases and J 4 bases; nucleotides not matched to a gene: 4. DNA of the CDR3: TGTGCCACCAGCAGAGATTTCGGACAGGGGAATCAGCCCCAGCATTTT. Translation: CATSRDFGQGNQPQHF.

This clonotype was detected ten times or more. The chain recombines TRBV12-3 or TRBV12-4 with TRBJ2-1; D gene uncertain. The CDR3 loop spans 13 amino acids. V lost 5 bases and J lost 12, with 17 bases in between. The chain's CDR3 is CASSPQQEVVQFF. The CDR3 DNA reads as TGTGCCAGCAGTCCGCAGCAGGAAGTGGTGCAGTTCTTC.

This clonotype was detected only a few times. The rearrangement uses TRBV27 and TRBJ1-6, with D perhaps TRBD1 (5 bases). This CDR3 contains 14 residues. Looked up from germline, CDR1 is MNHEY and CDR2 is SMNVEV (reference sequence). Trimming removed 6 bases from V and 7 bases from J, with 13 bases in between. CDR3 in amino acids: CASSRGRVNSPLHF. DNA of the CDR3: TGTGCCAGCAGCCGGGGACGAGTCAATTCACCCCTCCACTTT.

This clonotype came up many times. J is TRBJ1-1 and V is TRBV20-1; tentative D call: TRBD1 (6 bases). V lost 3 bases and J 5 bases, leaving 10 bases between the germline ends. The CDR3 loop spans 12 amino acids. Germline CDR1 and CDR2: DFQATT and SNEGSKA (reference sequence). The CDR3 loop is CSARGRGTEAFF. The DNA for the CDR3 is TGCAGTGCTAGGGGCAGGGGAACTGAAGCTTTCTTT.

This clonotype showed up many times. This chain joins TRBV7-2 and TRBJ2-3; TRBD2 matches 9 bases. Trimming removed 5 bases from V and 5 bases from J; junction bases left unmatched: 17. The CDR3 length is 18 residues. Germline values: CDR1 SGHTA, CDR2 FQGNSA. The CDR3 DNA reads as TGTGCCAGCAGCAACAGACCTCAGGTAGCGGGAGCACAAGATACGCAGTATTTT. Protein product: CASSNRPQVAGAQDTQYF.

This clonotype was counted between two and nine times. J is TRBJ2-7 and V is TRBV4-2; D not resolved. The CDR3 contains 12 residues. Germline CDR1 reads LGHNA; CDR2 reads YNFKEQ. V lost 3 bases, J lost 6 bases, and 9 bases lay in between. For the CDR3, the DNA is TGTGCCAGCAGCCACGGAGTTTTCGAGCAGTACTTC. As protein: CASSHGVFEQYF.

The chain carries TRBV7-6 and TRBJ2-3; D gene uncertain. Germline-derived CDR1 and CDR2 are SGHVS and FNYEAQ. CDR3 size: 14 residues. The V end lost 1 base, the J end lost 6 bases, and 11 bases lay between the germline ends. The CDR3 region is CASSLVTPSDTQYF. CDR3 DNA: TGTGCCAGCAGCTTAGTTACACCTTCGGATACGCAGTATTTT.

This clonotype was seen a few times. The genes are TRBV6-5 and TRBJ2-7; TRBD2 matches 11 bases. The ends lost 9 bases at V and 2 bases at J; junction bases unmatched: 15. The CDR3 spans 17 residues. Germline CDR1 reads MNHEY; CDR2 reads SVGAGI. The CDR3, as DNA: TGTGCCAGGACGTGCGGGGAGGGACTAGCGGTCCCCTACGAGCAGTACTTC. Protein product: CARTCGEGLAVPYEQYF.

This clonotype was recorded a few times. The CDR3 sequence is CSATRGGISQNIQYF. DNA of the CDR3: TGCAGTGCCACCCGGGGGGGCATATCGCAAAACATTCAGTACTTC. The V gene is TRBV20-1, the J gene TRBJ2-4; 8 nucleotides align to TRBD2. Unmatched junction bases numbered 12, after V lost 6 bases and J lost 5 bases. This CDR3 spans 15 amino acids. CDR1 and CDR2 from the germline V gene are DFQATT and SNEGSKA (reference sequence).

This clonotype was observed a handful of times. The chain employs TRBV5-1 and TRBJ2-5, with D perhaps TRBD2 (6 bases). The CDR3 contains 14 residues. Germline loops: CDR1 SGHRS, CDR2 YFSETQ. V was cut by 4 bases and J by 5 bases, with 15 bases left in between. CDR3: CASSEPTGDETQYF. CDR3 coding DNA: TGCGCCAGCAGCGAGCCGACGGGGGACGAGACCCAGTACTTC. The variable domain in full, completed from reference TRBV5-1 and TRBJ2-5, reads KAGVTQTPRYLIKTRGQQVTLSCSPISGHRSVSWYQQTPGQGLQFLFEYFSETQRNKGNFPGRFSGRQFSNSRSEMNVSTLELGDSALYLCASSEPTGDETQYFGPGTRLLVL.

The chain employs TRBV15 and TRBJ2-1; perhaps TRBD2 as D (6 bases). V was trimmed by 3 bases and J by 5 bases, leaving 11 bases between them. CDR1 and CDR2 from the germline V gene are LNHNV and YYDKDF (reference sequence). The CDR3 sequence is 14 residues long. The CDR3 loop reads CATSRPGTDNEQFF. For the CDR3, the DNA is TGTGCCACCAGCAGGCCCGGGACTGACAATGAGCAGTTCTTC.

This sequence joins TRBV12-3 or TRBV12-4 and TRBJ1-2; D is unresolved. This CDR3 has 13 residues. Between the trimmed V and J ends, which lost 7 bases and 4 bases, there was a span of 13 bases. CDR3 residues: CASKPTLSYGYTF. CDR3 nucleotides: TGTGCCAGCAAACCGACACTGAGCTATGGCTACACCTTC.